These 5 T cell receptor beta chains came from one sample sequenced in a study of CD8 T cells in ankylosing spondylitis. TCRdb re-derived calls from the 5' RACE reads in MiXCR, one entry per CDR3 protein. The repertoire holds under 300,000 distinct CDR3 sequences, around 9.2% seen once, with 6.8% in the top ten. The sequencing sample was made of blood, either unsorted or a sorted T cell fraction (not recorded which). All receptors derive from a male donor with ankylosing spondylitis or in good health (not recorded which).

In this sample, this clonotype turned up a few times. V is TRBV5-1 and J is TRBJ1-2; D is unresolved. The CDR3 is 13 residues long. Trimming removed 4 bases at V and 13 bases at J, with 20 bases between. Germline CDR1 reads SGHRS; CDR2 reads YFSETQ. The CDR3 sequence is CASSPPDGARPTF. CDR3 bases: TGCGCCAGCAGCCCCCCTGACGGTGCCCGTCCCACCTTC. The full variable domain, in which reference TRBV5-1 and TRBJ1-2 provide the parts outside the CDR3, is KAGVTQTPRYLIKTRGQQVTLSCSPISGHRSVSWYQQTPGQGLQFLFEYFSETQRNKGNFPGRFSGRQFSNSRSEMNVSTLELGDSALYLCASSPPDGARPTFGSGTRLTVV.

Many counts were recorded for this clonotype. V is TRBV20-1 and J is TRBJ2-1; D possibly corresponds to TRBD2 (5 bases). CDR3 length equals 16 residues. The V gene's germline CDR1 is DFQATT and CDR2 SNEGSKA (reference sequence). Trimming pared 2 bases from V and 9 bases from J, leaving 23 bases between. The CDR3 region has the DNA TGCAGTGCTAGACCCCTTCTCGAAGTTGTGGAGGTTGAGCAGTTCTTC. It encodes CSARPLLEVVEVEQFF.

This clonotype was picked up many times. The chain is built from TRBV29-1 and TRBJ2-1; 8 positions agree with TRBD2. Germline V CDR1 and CDR2: SQVTM, ANQGSEA. There are 14 residues in the CDR3. Losses at the gene ends were 2 bases for V and 10 bases for J; bases not matched to a gene: 10. The CDR3 is CSVESRLARREQFF. The CDR3 coding sequence is TGCAGCGTTGAATCGAGACTAGCGAGGAGAGAGCAGTTCTTC.

This clonotype was seen ten or more times. The V call is TRBV20-1, the J call TRBJ2-3, with 10 bases lining up with TRBD1. This CDR3 contains 16 residues. The germline V gene has CDR1 DFQATT and CDR2 SNEGSKA (reference sequence). V shed 5 bases, J shed 3 bases, and the junction held 11 bases outside the gene matches. In DNA, the CDR3 is TGCAGTGCTCCCAACCGGGACAGGGGCCTAACAGATACGCAGTATTTT. Translated, it gives CSAPNRDRGLTDTQYF.

Comments on this clonotype: This may come from a read error, since a much larger clone is one base off. CDR3 protein: CASSSPQRPTEAFF. The CDR3 DNA is TGTGCCAGCAGTTCCCCACAGCGCCCCACTGAAGCTTTCTTT. This rearrangement joins TRBV6-5 to TRBJ1-1, with D unresolved. Germline loops: CDR1 MNHEY, CDR2 SVGAGI. The CDR3 spans 14 residues. The V and J ends lost 4 bases and 4 bases respectively, with 13 bases between them.